The 8 T cell receptor beta chains in this list originate from one sample, sequenced in a study of early T cells in non-severe SARS-CoV-2 infection. TCRdb reanalysed the 5' RACE reads using MiXCR and keeps one entry per CDR3 protein. The sample shows about 59,000 distinct CDR3 sequences, less than 15% of them seen only once. The sequencing used whole blood, collected at baseline. These receptors were taken from an adult who was a healthcare worker with PCR-confirmed SARS-CoV-2 infection or an uninfected control (not recorded which).

The chain is built from TRBV28 and TRBJ2-2; 9 bases map to TRBD1. The germline V gene encodes CDR1 MDHEN and CDR2 SYDVKM. The CDR3 totals 16 residues. The V gene end was trimmed by 2 bases and the J gene end by 1 base; junction bases not matched to a gene: 2. In DNA form, the CDR3 reads TGTGCCAGCAGTTTAATGGGACAGGGGAACACCGGGGAGCTGTTTTTT. Protein: CASSLMGQGNTGELFF.

This clonotype was counted ten times or more. The V gene is TRBV13, the J gene TRBJ2-1; the D is unclear. The CDR3 is made up of 15 amino acids. From germline, CDR1 is PRHDT and CDR2 FYEKMQ (reference sequence). Trimming took 5 bases from V and 2 from J, leaving 13 bases between them. The CDR3 spells CASSGWGTPYNEQFF. CDR3 nucleotide sequence: TGTGCCAGCAGCGGATGGGGAACCCCCTACAATGAGCAGTTCTTC.

This clonotype was observed a few times. This chain links TRBV20-1 with TRBJ1-3, with D unresolved. Trimming removed 3 bases at V and 0 bases at J, with 12 bases between. This CDR3 spans 15 amino acids. Germline V CDR1 and CDR2: DFQATT, SNEGSKA (reference sequence). The CDR3 spells CSARGHQLSGNTIYF. The CDR3 bases are TGCAGTGCTAGGGGTCACCAACTCTCTGGAAACACCATATATTTT.

This clonotype showed up many times. This sequence joins TRBV12-3 or TRBV12-4 and TRBJ1-3; D ambiguous. V dropped 3 bases and J dropped 0 bases, with 12 bases sitting between them. The CDR3 has 16 residues. The CDR3 protein is CASSLTRTDSGNTIYF. DNA of the CDR3: TGTGCCAGCAGTTTGACGCGGACGGACTCTGGAAACACCATATATTTT.

The rearrangement uses TRBV6-5 and TRBJ2-1; TRBD2 matches at 10 bases. The CDR3 sequence is 15 residues long. The trim removed 2 bases at V and 7 bases at J, leaving 5 bases unmatched. Germline CDR1 reads MNHEY; CDR2 reads SVGAGI. The CDR3, as DNA: TGTGCCAGCAGTTACGAGCGGGGGGGTCGTAATGAGCAGTTCTTC. Translated, it gives CASSYERGGRNEQFF.

The V call is TRBV2, the J call TRBJ2-3; D is unresolved. From germline, CDR1 is SNHLY and CDR2 FYNNEI. Trimming left V 8 bases short and J 1 base short, with 13 bases between. CDR3 length: 14 amino acids. CDR3 loop: CASPSGARTDTQYF. The DNA for the CDR3 is TGTGCCAGCCCTTCGGGCGCTCGCACAGATACGCAGTATTTT. Full variable domain (remainder filled in from reference TRBV2 and TRBJ2-3): EPEVTQTPSHQVTQMGQEVILRCVPISNHLYFYWYRQILGQKVEFLVSFYNNEISEKSEIFDDQFSVERPDGSNFTLKIRSTKLEDSAMYFCASPSGARTDTQYFGPGTRLTVL.

This clonotype has more than one count but fewer than ten. The CDR3 loop reads CAIRKDISYNEQFF. CDR3 sequence (DNA): TGTGCCATCAGGAAGGACATCTCCTACAATGAGCAGTTCTTC. The chain is built from TRBV10-3 and TRBJ2-1; D possibly corresponds to TRBD1 (5 bases). Germline assignment: CDR1 ENHRY and CDR2 SYGVKD. Trimming removed 6 bases from V and 0 bases from J, with 9 bases in between. This CDR3 has 14 residues.

This clonotype was observed at least ten times. V usage is TRBV19 and J usage is TRBJ1-5; D is unresolved. This CDR3 has 14 residues. Germline V gene lookup returns CDR1 LNHDA and CDR2 SQIVND (reference sequence). Trimming took 1 base from V and 0 from J, leaving 4 bases between them. The DNA for the CDR3 is TGTGCCAGTAGTATAGGGAATAGCAATCAGCCCCAGCATTTT. Translation: CASSIGNSNQPQHF.